This paragraph covers one TCR beta chain sequence. No antigen is known for it. Nothing much larger sits one base from this clone, and base qualities are not available. The germline V gene (reference sequence) sets CDR1 to MNHNY and CDR2 to SVGAGI. The germline V end is reduced by 0 bases and the J end by 11 bases; junction bases left unmatched: 5. The CDR3 runs 14 residues from the cysteine to the phenylalanine. CDR3 DNA only is kept here, 42 bases in frame from base 1. The library was made by the immunoSEQ multiplex PCR assay. Some 1.1 x 10^5 TCR templates per sample were assayed by the deep sequencing platform. Genomic DNA extracted from sorted T cells was the material used for TCRbeta CDR3 sequencing. The original pipeline was this. The R programming language was used for the clonal analysis of the TCRbeta CDR3 data. Unstimulated samples were compared with post-reaction CFSE-low samples to define alloreactive CD4+ and CD8+ clones. Regulatory or non-regulatory origin of alloreactive CD4+ clones was assigned by matching sequences to the sorted unstimulated Treg and non-Treg repertoires. TCRdb took over this immuneACCESS table, retaining in-frame rearrangements with V and J assigned. Such tables are incomplete; in checked studies, under half of the missing clones stem from an unresolved V gene, and the remainder is unexplained. V and J calls and clone size are those listed in that table; D and trimming were worked out from the DNA. Here the sample has 99,000 or so clones; about 93% occur a single time. Together, the top ten hold approximately 0.67% of the sample.

The sample is drawn from a study of siplizumab effects on memory and regulatory T cells (dated by TCRdb to the late 2010s). Looking at the study overall: The effect of the anti-CD2 antibody siplizumab on alloreactive T-cell subsets was examined in allogeneic mixed lymphocyte reactions constructed from human PBMCs.

Sorted unstimulated T cells and proliferating T cells recovered from mixed lymphocyte reactions underwent TCRbeta CDR3 sequencing. Fresh whole blood from approximately ten HLA-typed healthy donors was used to isolate PBMCs. To map where alloreactive clones came from, CD4+ regulatory T cells in the unstimulated state were FACS-sorted. Results the study describes overall, beyond this receptor: Compared with memory T cells, unstimulated naive T cells appeared more diverse, and naive cells seemed to make a substantial contribution to the alloresponse. Siplizumab significantly reduced the cumulative frequency of alloreactive sequences traceable to unstimulated CD4+ memory T cells. The suppressive function of proliferating Tregs from siplizumab cultures was not functionally confirmed. Sequences below about 10^-5 frequency were poorly captured, so only a minor fraction of alloreactive clones could be mapped to unstimulated subsets. Among mappable alloreactive CD4+ clones, the Treg-derived fraction averaged approximately 72% with siplizumab versus around 25% in control reactions. About 75-95% of proliferating CD4+ or CD8+ clones could not be given a naive or memory phenotype.

The receptor was isolated from a human donor in good health. Material for sequencing was Tregs sorted from blood. The chain was built from TRBV6-6 and TRBJ2-2; 8 bases in the junction line up with TRBD2. CDR3 region: CASSYSGTSKELFF. The bases are TGTGCCAGCAGTTACTCCGGGACTAGTAAAGAGCTGTTTTTT.